This T cell receptor (beta chain) was recovered during a study of HIV-infected patients and healthy controls. V shed 3 bases and J 1 base; nucleotides not matched to a gene: 8. Germline CDR1 is SGHRS and CDR2 is YFSETQ. This CDR3 contains 17 residues. The repertoire came from unfractionated whole blood and reflected all unsorted peripheral T cells. Reverse transcription used around 480 ng RNA and constant-region primers for alpha and beta. Using multiplexing indices, alpha and beta chain libraries were generated apart by chain-specific third strand synthesis. Each cDNA molecule was barcoded, and a single primer pair amplified each chain. Each CDR3 protein gets one entry after TCRdb re-called the 5' RACE reads with MiXCR. Of about 12,000 distinct CDR3 sequences listed, under 6.5% were seen once; the top ten hold about 3.5%. Study results and caveats: No HLA typing of donors was done in this study.

By share, this clonotype ranks as medium-sized (0.01 to 0.1%). The antigen is undetermined. This rearrangement joins TRBV5-1 to TRBJ2-2; 8 positions match TRBD1. The receptor's source is an adult in good health. Sequenced material: blood. For the CDR3, the DNA is TGCGCCAGCAGCTGGGCCGGACAGGGCGGGAACACCGGGGAGCTGTTTTTT. It encodes CASSWAGQGGNTGELFF.